Listed here are 9 T cell receptor beta chains from one sample, sequenced in a study of somatic mutations in cytotoxic T cells in rheumatoid arthritis. The data were produced by immunoSEQ multiplex PCR, yet TCRdb's version contains in-frame clones alone and is incomplete. The sample lists 8,000 to 11,000 clones, about 81% occurring once. The sequencing input was CD8+ T cells sorted from blood. The origin of the receptors is a woman between 45 and 65 years old in good health.

The chain recombines TRBV7-2 with TRBJ2-7, with TRBD2 identical over 8 bases. Germline values: CDR1 SGHTA, CDR2 FQGNSA. CDR3 length: 14 amino acids. After removal of 5 bases from V and 0 bases from J, the junction contained 3 bases not matched to a gene. The CDR3 loop is CASSPTSGSYEQYF. DNA of the CDR3: TGTGCCAGCAGCCCCACTAGCGGCTCCTACGAGCAGTACTTC. Full variable domain (remainder filled in from reference TRBV7-2 and TRBJ2-7): GAGVSQSPSNKVTEKGKDVELRCDPISGHTALYWYRQSLGQGLEFLIYFQGNSAPDKSGLPSDRFSAERTGGSVSTLTIQRTQQEDSAVYLCASSPTSGSYEQYFGPGTRLTVT.

The rearrangement uses TRBV6-6 and TRBJ2-5; D unclear. This CDR3 is 16 amino acids long. The germline V and J ends were trimmed by 2 bases and 1 base, with 14 bases remaining between them. The germline V gene encodes CDR1 MNHNY and CDR2 SVGAGI (reference sequence). This chain's CDR3 is CASSYLLAQAQETQYF. CDR3 nucleotides: TGTGCCAGCAGTTACCTCTTGGCTCAGGCCCAAGAGACCCAGTACTTC.

This chain joins TRBV6-5 and TRBJ1-5; no firm D call. Trimming took 5 bases from V and 10 from J, leaving 15 bases between them. Germline V gene data show CDR1 as MNHEY and CDR2 as SVGAGI. The CDR3 runs 13 residues. The CDR3 DNA sequence: TGTGCCAGCAGTCCAGCCTACCCAGGCCCCCAGCATTTT. Its translation is CASSPAYPGPQHF.

The chain joins TRBV7-3 to TRBJ2-1, with 10 bases fitting TRBD1. Trimming at V came to 5 bases and at J to 7 bases, leaving 8 bases not matched to a gene. The CDR3 has 15 amino acids. Germline loops: CDR1 SGHTA, CDR2 FQGTGA. DNA of the CDR3: TGTGCCAGCAGCATCCGGGACAGGGGAGGGAATGAGCAGTTCTTC. Protein: CASSIRDRGGNEQFF.

The rearrangement links TRBV28 to TRBJ2-5; TRBD1 matches at 10 bases. J lost 5 bases, V lost 5 bases, and 8 bases had no gene match. The germline CDR1 and CDR2 sequences are MDHEN and SYDVKM. This CDR3 has 15 amino acids. The CDR3 sequence: CASSPGTGVSETQYF. The CDR3 DNA sequence: TGTGCCAGCAGTCCCGGGACAGGGGTTTCGGAGACCCAGTACTTC. Drawing the rest from reference TRBV28 and TRBJ2-5, the complete variable domain is DVKVTQSSRYLVKRTGEKVFLECVQDMDHENMFWYRQDPGLGLRLIYFSYDVKMKEKGDIPEGYSVSREKKERFSLILESASTNQTSMYLCASSPGTGVSETQYFGPGTRLLVL.

The chain combines TRBV4-2 with TRBJ1-6; D perhaps matches TRBD1 (5 bases). From germline, CDR1 is LGHNA and CDR2 YNFKEQ. There are 13 residues in the CDR3. V was pared by 1 base and J by 9 bases, with 7 bases between. The CDR3: CASSQGGGSPLHF. The DNA of the CDR3 is TGTGCCAGCAGCCAAGGCGGGGGTTCACCCCTCCACTTT.

This clone was seen just once. The chain combines TRBV27 with TRBJ2-7; maybe TRBD2 (6 bases). Looked up from germline, CDR1 is MNHEY and CDR2 is SMNVEV (reference sequence). V was clipped by 2 bases and J by 3 bases, with 14 bases between them. The CDR3 length is 15 residues. The CDR3 DNA is TGTGCCAGCAGTTTAGGAGGGCAGGGTGTCTACGAGCAGTACTTC. Its translation is CASSLGGQGVYEQYF.

The genes are TRBV6-5 and TRBJ1-3; 10 nucleotides agree with TRBD1. V was clipped by 5 bases and J by 8 bases; unmatched bases: 3. Germline lookup yields CDR1 MNHEY and CDR2 SVGAGI. The CDR3 runs 13 residues. The CDR3 DNA follows: TGTGCCAGCAGTCAAGGACAGGGGGACACCATATATTTT. This sequence encodes CASSQGQGDTIYF.

The chain carries TRBV7-2 and TRBJ2-1; D possibly corresponds to TRBD2 (6 bases). V shed 4 bases and J shed 2 bases, with 12 bases lying between them. Germline V CDR1 and CDR2: SGHTA, FQGNSA. CDR3 length: 15 amino acids. CDR3 loop: CASSSGSGAYNEQFF. CDR3 DNA sequence: TGTGCCAGCAGCTCGGGATCGGGAGCCTACAATGAGCAGTTCTTC.